Below, one TCR beta chain is given with its context. This table comes from immunoSEQ multiplex PCR, and its TCRdb copy is limited to in-frame clones, with some not included. Of about 58,000 clones listed, roughly 89% are singletons. This CDR3 is 15 amino acids long. Trimming removed 0 bases from V and 4 bases from J, with 11 bases in between. From germline, CDR1 is SGDLS and CDR2 YYNGEE. This entry comes from a study of technical replicates of blood from several donors. The sequencing sample was made of PBMCs. The TCR sequence derives from a human donor in good health. Some clones in this sample may be carry-over from other donors' samples. This chain uses TRBV9 with TRBJ2-1; a weak D match, TRBD1 (7 bases). In nucleotides, the CDR3 is TGTGCCAGCAGCGTAGGCGCAGGGGGGTACAATGAGCAGTTCTTC. Protein sequence: CASSVGAGGYNEQFF.